Listed here is a single TCR beta chain. The data derive from a study of PD-L1 blockade in urothelial cancer. There are 17 residues in the CDR3. V lost 0 bases and J lost 5; bases outside the gene matches: 10. The germline CDR1 and CDR2 sequences are LGHNA and YSLEER. Only in-frame clones appear in the TCRdb table, and some are missing; sequencing was by immunoSEQ multiplex PCR. The data contain about 88,000 clones, 85% to 95% of them singletons. The receptor's source is a man in his 60s with urothelial cancer. This material consisted of PBMCs, taken around atezolizumab (anti-PD-L1) treatment. This chain uses TRBV4-3 with TRBJ2-5; 9 nucleotides line up with TRBD2. The CDR3 here is CASSQDGRLAGRETQYF. As DNA, the CDR3 is TGCGCCAGCAGCCAAGATGGACGCCTAGCGGGGAGGGAGACCCAGTACTTC.